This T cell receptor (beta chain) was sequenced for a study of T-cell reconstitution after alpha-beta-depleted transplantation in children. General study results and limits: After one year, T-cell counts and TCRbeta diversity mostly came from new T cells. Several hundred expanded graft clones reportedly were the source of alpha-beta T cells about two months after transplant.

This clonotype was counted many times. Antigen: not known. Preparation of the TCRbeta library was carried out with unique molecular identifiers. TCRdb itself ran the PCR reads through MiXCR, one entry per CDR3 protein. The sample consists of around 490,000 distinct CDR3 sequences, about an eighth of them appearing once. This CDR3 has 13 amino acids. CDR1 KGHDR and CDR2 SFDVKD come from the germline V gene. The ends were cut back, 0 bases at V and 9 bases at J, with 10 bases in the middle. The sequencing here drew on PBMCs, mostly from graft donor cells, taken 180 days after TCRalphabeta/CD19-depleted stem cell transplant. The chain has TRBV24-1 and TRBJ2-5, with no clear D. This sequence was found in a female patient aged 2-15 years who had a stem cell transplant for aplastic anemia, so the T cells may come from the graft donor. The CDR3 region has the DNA TGTGCCACCAGTGATTTGACCGGACCGTCCCAGTACTTC. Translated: CATSDLTGPSQYF.